This T cell receptor beta chain was identified during a study of blood T cell repertoires in COVID-19 (dated by TCRdb to between 2020 and 2021). The study in broad terms: The collaborator samples originated in the United States, Italy and Spain and spanned the acute and convalescent phases of COVID-19. The material from the prospective study consisted of cDNA or gDNA derived from T cells, B-cell-depleted T cells, or PBMCs. Deeply sampled blood TCRbeta repertoires from subjects exposed to, actively infected with, or recovered from COVID-19 were included in the dataset. A freely available public database, intended as a resource for researchers studying the immune response to SARS-CoV-2, is where the repertoires were released. The samples were drawn from two sources: the first 160 participants of the ongoing ImmuneRACE study, and approximately 1,300 subjects contributed by 6 global collaborators. A de-identified subject ID, COVID-19 status, age in years and sex were almost always included in the sample metadata. Where available, HLA class I and class II types were obtained from metadata supplied by the sample provider rather than from assay-based typing. Broader findings and caveats from the paper: The amount of clinical and demographic metadata varied by source and participant and was provided uncurated.

Participants in the prospective study were enrolled through a virtual design, were aged roughly 18 to 100 years, and lived in roughly 24 United States geographic areas. In the prospective study, cohorts were assigned on the basis of participant-reported clinical history obtained from a screening survey and a study questionnaire. Exposed participants had been in contact with someone with a PCR-confirmed or clinician-diagnosed COVID-19 case within 2 weeks of study entry. In the prospective study, whole blood, serum and a nasopharyngeal or oropharyngeal swab were collected from each participant by mobile phlebotomists. Over a roughly 2-month period, participants in the prospective study had the option of providing additional blood draws and questionnaires. Prospective study blood samples were shipped either frozen or at room temperature before DNA extraction. There are 13 amino acids in the CDR3, from cysteine to phenylalanine inclusive. Only the CDR3 region is kept as DNA, spanning 39 bases read in frame from base 1. V lost 5 bases and J lost 4 bases; the stretch between them is 12 bases long. Per the germline V gene, SGHTA is the CDR1 and FQGNSA is the CDR2.

TCRbeta CDR3 regions were amplified from genomic DNA by means of the immunoSEQ Assay, a bias-controlled multiplex PCR. Regarding the original processing steps: Within the assay, amplification of reference gene primers was used to estimate how many nucleated cells each sample contained. Sequence reads were collapsed and filtered to measure the absolute abundance of every unique TCRbeta CDR3 rearrangement. For each sample, productive Simpson clonality was calculated by taking the square root of Simpson's diversity index across productive rearrangements. TCRdb mirrors the immuneACCESS table, restricted to in-frame sequences. Some clones are absent from its copies; in checked studies, under half trace to an unresolved V gene, and the reason for the others is unknown. V and J calls and clone size are given by that table; D and trimming were obtained from the DNA. In this sample the table shows 350,000 to 400,000 clones, just over 90% of which occur a single time. Just over 0.85% of the sample lies in the top ten.

Concerning this clone itself: The antigen this receptor binds is unknown. Base qualities are not provided; no much larger clone lies one nucleotide away.

Specimen: PBMCs or T cells enriched from blood (not recorded which). This clonotype originated in a woman aged 40 to 55 who had been exposed to COVID-19. Here the chain combines TRBV7-2 and TRBJ2-7; TRBD2 could be the D gene, as 5 bases match. CDR3 sequence: CASSGTRRYEQYF. The DNA sequence reads TGTGCCAGCAGCGGTACTAGACGGTACGAGCAGTACTTC. Extended through the reference TRBV7-2 and TRBJ2-7 proteins, this CDR3 yields the full variable domain: GAGVSQSPSNKVTEKGKDVELRCDPISGHTALYWYRQSLGQGLEFLIYFQGNSAPDKSGLPSDRFSAERTGGSVSTLTIQRTQQEDSAVYLCASSGTRRYEQYFGPGTRLTVT.